This TCR beta chain was identified during a study of somatic mutations in cytotoxic T cells in rheumatoid arthritis. For the study at large: The researchers flow-sorted some T-cell populations stained with V beta antibodies and got nearly 100% purity, and these included V beta1+ cells sequenced for TCRB. Study results and limitations: CD8+ clonality increased with age in rheumatoid arthritis patients but not in healthy controls. The slight TRBV07 underrepresentation in rheumatoid arthritis patients was not adjusted for multiple comparisons. Patients with rheumatoid arthritis did not differ significantly from age-matched healthy controls in CD8+ T-cell clonality.

Sequenced by immunoSEQ multiplex PCR; TCRdb stores in-frame clones only, minus some. The table records some 20,000 clones, around 81% of them present only once. Note on this clone: No antigen is known for it.

Trimming took 2 bases from V and 5 from J, leaving 12 bases between them. The CDR3 is 14 amino acids. Germline lookup yields CDR1 MNHNS and CDR2 SASEGT. The chain couples TRBV6-1 to TRBJ2-5; maybe TRBD2 (5 bases). The sample consisted of CD8+ T cells sorted from blood. The receptor was derived from an adult with rheumatoid arthritis. The CDR3 bases are TGTGCCAGCAGTGAAACTGGACGGAGGGAGACCCAGTACTTC. This gives the protein CASSETGRRETQYF.